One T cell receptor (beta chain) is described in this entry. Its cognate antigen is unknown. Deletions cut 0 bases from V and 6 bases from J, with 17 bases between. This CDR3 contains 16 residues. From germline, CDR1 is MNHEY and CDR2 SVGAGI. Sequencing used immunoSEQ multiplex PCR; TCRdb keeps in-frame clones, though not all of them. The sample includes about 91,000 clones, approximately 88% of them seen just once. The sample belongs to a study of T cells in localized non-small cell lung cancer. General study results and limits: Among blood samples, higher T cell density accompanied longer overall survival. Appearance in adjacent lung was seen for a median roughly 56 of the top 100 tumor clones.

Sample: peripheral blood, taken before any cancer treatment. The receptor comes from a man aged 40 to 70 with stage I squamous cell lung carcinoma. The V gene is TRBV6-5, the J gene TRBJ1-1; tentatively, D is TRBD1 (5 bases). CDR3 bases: TGTGCCAGCAGTTACTCGGGCAACAGGCGGGTTGCTGAAGCTTTCTTT. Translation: CASSYSGNRRVAEAFF.